Below, one T cell receptor (beta chain) is given with its context. Only a few counts were recorded for this clonotype. Its binding antigen is unknown. Base qualities are not recorded, but no much larger clone differs from it by a single base. Trimming at the junction amounts to 7 bases on V and 3 bases on J, and the germline ends lie 8 bases apart. CDR1 and CDR2 (SGHAT, FQDESV) derive from the germline V gene (reference sequence). CDR3 length: 12 amino acids, cysteine to phenylalanine. The sequence is cut down to CDR3 DNA, 36 bases in frame from base 1. This record comes from a study of blood T cells in healthy people across ages (dated by TCRdb to between 2014 and 2017). Regarding the complete study: In model experiments, roughly one uniquely barcoded TCR beta cDNA molecule per two T cells was captured by template switching. To track age-related changes in TCR beta repertoire diversity, the study relied on deep sequencing normalized with unique cDNA molecular identifiers. The donors were split into four age groups: young (average approximately 16 years), middle-aged (about 40), aged (more than 60) and long-lived (approximately 80). To avoid experimental bias, donors of different ages were spread randomly across the sequencing lanes. Using the same blood draw, the study looked at two additional independent replicas of 1 million unique cDNA reads for two donors, one aged 18 to 30 and the other aged 80 or older.

Receptor libraries were prepared by 5' RACE. A second roughly 6 to 12 cycle PCR used a sample-barcoded 5' primer and a J-beta primer mix. A unique molecular identifier was introduced onto each TCR beta cDNA molecule by a template-switch 5' adaptor carrying 12 random nucleotides. Each sample yielded at least 2.5 million CDR3-containing paired-end reads. First-strand cDNA synthesis was performed from all RNA using the Mint cDNA synthesis kit, with priming by a TRBC-specific oligonucleotide. After uracil-DNA glycosylase treatment, a first 18-cycle PCR used universal primers M1SS and BC2_uni_R on all cDNA. In the paper's pipeline: Normalization of each sample was performed by random selection of 1 million high-quality reads, each carrying a distinct molecular identifier. Reads with shared molecular identifiers were discarded instead of being binned into consensus sequences. MiTCR, set to a Q25 quality threshold and the strictest error-elimination algorithm, was used for CDR3 identification, clonotype clustering and error correction. A nonparametric unseen species model using Euler transformation provided a lower-bound estimate of total TCR beta diversity. Using fastp trimming at Q25 and MiXCR clonotype assembly, TCRdb reanalyzed the public sequencing data and kept in-frame beta chains. Each CDR3 protein gets just one entry, which takes the most common genes and DNA from the rows behind it. These V and J calls originate from TCRdb's pipeline instead of the authors' own analysis. This sample comprises over 1,500,000 distinct CDR3 sequences, roughly 43% of them detected only once. The biggest ten clones account for about 21% of the sample.

Paper-wide results and their limitations: There was a strong correlation between observed TCR beta diversity and the percentage of naive T cells measured by flow cytometry. Estimates of total diversity based on one million sequenced T cells were regarded as lower bounds and as underestimates. Because donor CMV infection status was unknown, age-related changes in expanded clonotypes were potentially confounded. Compared with the aged group, more naive CD4+ T cells, fewer expanded clones and increased TCR diversity were shown by the long-lived group, suggesting age selection. Because profiling used bulk unsorted PBMCs, naive and antigen-experienced compartments could not be compared conclusively. As age increased, observed TCR beta diversity per million T cells dropped in a roughly linear way, and a significant reduction was already evident by age 40.

The donors were roughly 40 Caucasian individuals from Russia, aged roughly 6 to 100 years, who were systemically healthy. Approximately 9 milliliters of peripheral blood were collected from each donor into EDTA-treated Vacutainer tubes. Ficoll-Paque density-gradient centrifugation was used to isolate PBMCs, with at least 6 million obtained per sample. Total RNA, at least 6 micrograms per sample, was extracted from PBMCs with Trizol reagent. For every donor, flow cytometry on a PBMC aliquot measured the percentage of naive CD45RAhigh/CD27high T cells. The clonotype comes from a human donor in good health. The sequenced sample consisted of blood. The rearranged chain carries TRBV11-1 and TRBJ2-3, with the D gene call left open. The DNA is TGTGCCAGCAAACCCCCGACAGATACGCAGTATTTT. This gives the protein CASKPPTDTQYF.